These 21 T cell receptor beta chains were sequenced from one sample in a study of tumor-infiltrating lymphocytes in primary liver carcinoma. Between 20 and 30 mg of unsorted bulk tissue served as the source from which RNA and DNA were co-extracted. Starting from about 0.5 ug of total RNA, TCR beta cDNA was produced with a primer in the constant region. For TCR beta, libraries were produced by three nested multiplex PCR rounds using slightly modified ARM-PCR. With TRBV1-TRBV30 forward primers and a C-beta reverse primer, the first two PCR rounds were run for around 10 cycles each. TCRdb analysed the multiplex PCR reads with MiXCR anew, one entry per CDR3 protein. This sample has 30,000 to 35,000 distinct CDR3 sequences, with 75% to 85% found just once. The sequenced material came from liver tumor tissue from sampling region 5. Stated subset: tumor region T5, tumor centre. The source of these receptors is a man in his forties with primary liver carcinoma and hepatitis B virus infection.

This sequence joins TRBV4-2 and TRBJ2-3; 10 positions match TRBD2. In germline, CDR1 is LGHNA, CDR2 YNFKEQ. V trimming: 0 bases; J trimming: 4 bases; junction bases outside the gene matches: 1. The CDR3 has 15 residues. The CDR3 reads CASSQEAGGPDTQYF. Written as DNA, the CDR3 is TGTGCCAGCAGCCAAGAAGCGGGAGGGCCAGATACGCAGTATTTT.

V and J are TRBV6-6 and TRBJ2-1; 7 bases are a match to TRBD2. CDR3 length equals 13 residues. V gave up 10 bases and J gave up 9 bases; unmatched junction bases: 12. CDR1 MNHNY and CDR2 SVGAGI come from the germline V gene (reference sequence). The CDR3 sequence is CATRPPGGGEQFF. CDR3 nucleotide sequence: TGTGCCACACGTCCTCCTGGGGGGGGTGAGCAGTTCTTC.

The CDR3 DNA is TGTGCCAGCAGCTCAGGCGGCCGGAGCTCCTACGACGAACAGTTCTTC. Translated, it gives CASSSGGRSSYDEQFF. V usage is TRBV11-3 and J usage is TRBJ2-1; D remains unclear. Germline V lookup: CDR1 SGHNT, CDR2 YENEEA. This CDR3 is built from 16 residues. V was cut by 4 bases and J by 13 bases, with 26 bases left in between.

With regard to this clonotype: One end of the junction fails to match germline, which may point to a read error. The chain links TRBV12-3 or TRBV12-4 to TRBJ2-1; the match to TRBD1 covers 7 bases. CDR3 length: 17 residues. The CDR3 DNA sequence: TGTGCCAGCAGTTTCCTTACCGGGACAGACTTTTCTAATGAACAGTTCTTC. Translation gives CASSFLTGTDFSNEQFF.

Of note for this clonotype: One end of the junction is discordant with germline, which a read error may explain. The chain has TRBV4-2 and TRBJ2-7; TRBD2 matches at 8 bases. Germline V gives CDR1 LGHNA, CDR2 YNFKEQ. CDR3 length: 18 residues. This CDR3 is CAGSGKSGLVGGPHEQYF. As DNA, the CDR3 is TGTGCCGGCAGTGGAAAATCGGGACTAGTGGGAGGGCCACACGAGCAGTACTTC.

Concerning this clonotype: The junction does not match germline at one end; this may be a read error. The CDR3 protein is CGSSLGLGGSTEAFF. In DNA, the CDR3 is TGTGGCAGCAGCTTGGGATTAGGGGGAAGCACTGAAGCCTTCTTT. The chain recombines TRBV5-6 with TRBJ1-1; tentatively, D is TRBD1 (6 bases). The CDR3 loop spans 15 amino acids. The germline CDR1 and CDR2 sequences are SGHDT and YYEEEE.

This clonotype is labeled as medium-sized. The rearrangement uses TRBV10-3 and TRBJ2-1, with TRBD2 identical over 13 bases. Germline V gene data show CDR1 as ENHRY and CDR2 as SYGVKD. The CDR3 sequence is 13 residues long. The ends lost 4 bases at V and 9 bases at J; junction bases unmatched: 0. The CDR3, as DNA: TGTGCCATCAGTGGGACTAGCGGGAGTGAGCAGTTCTTC. Amino acids: CAISGTSGSEQFF.

Worth noting for this clonotype: Its ends do not fully match the called genes, so a read error is possible. The genes are TRBV6-6 and TRBJ1-2; no reliable D call. Germline V gene data show CDR1 as MNHNY and CDR2 as SVGAGI (reference sequence). The CDR3 consists of 16 residues. In DNA form, the CDR3 reads TGTACCAGCACCCACGACACCTACACGCCTGACTATGGCTACACCTTC. Residues: CTSTHDTYTPDYGYTF.

The chain is built from TRBV6-6 and TRBJ2-3, with 13 positions matching TRBD2. This CDR3 has 17 amino acids. Germline CDR1 MNHNY, CDR2 SVGAGI (reference sequence). V shed 0 bases and J 7 bases; nucleotides not matched to a gene: 7. The CDR3 region is CASSYSGLAGAPYTQYF. The CDR3 DNA reads as TGTGCCAGCAGTTACTCAGGACTAGCGGGAGCACCATATACGCAGTATTTT.

As to this clonotype: The junction does not match germline at one end; this may be a read error. The CDR3 loop reads CASSLEQLSYEHYF. CDR3 DNA sequence: TGTGCCAGCAGCTTGGAACAGTTGTCTTACGAGCATTACTTC. This chain links TRBV5-5 with TRBJ2-7; D gene uncertain. Looked up from germline, CDR1 is SGHKS and CDR2 is YYEKEE (reference sequence). CDR3 size: 14 residues.

Comment on this clonotype: Mismatch with germline at one junction end may stem from a read error. The V gene is TRBV11-2, the J gene TRBJ2-2; a weak D match, TRBD2 (6 bases). Looked up from germline, CDR1 is SGHAT and CDR2 is FQNNGV. The CDR3 consists of 16 residues. The CDR3 region is CASSLYSGADTVELFF. Written as DNA, the CDR3 is TGTGCCAGCAGCTTATACTCGGGAGCAGACACCGTGGAGCTGTTTTTT.

About this clonotype itself: At one end the junction does not follow the germline gene, possibly because of a read error. The chain couples TRBV30 to TRBJ1-1, with TRBD1 matching 7 bases. The CDR3 runs 14 residues. Germline V gene data show CDR1 as GTSNPN and CDR2 as SVGIG (reference sequence). CDR3 protein: CVWSAPTGNGEAFF. CDR3 bases: TGTGTCTGGAGCGCACCGACAGGGAATGGTGAAGCTTTCTTT.

The chain carries TRBV4-1 and TRBJ2-2; D unclear. Trimming stripped 10 bases from V and 5 bases from J, with 23 bases between. Looked up from germline, CDR1 is MGHRA and CDR2 is YSYEKL. This CDR3 spans 16 amino acids. This CDR3 is CANNDLDRWLTGELFF. CDR3 bases: TGCGCCAACAACGATCTGGATAGGTGGTTAACCGGGGAGCTGTTTTTT.

The V gene is TRBV11-2, the J gene TRBJ1-4; no clear D gene. This CDR3 region has 15 residues. Germline V lookup: CDR1 SGHAT, CDR2 FQNNGV. V was trimmed by 1 base and J by 5 bases, leaving 11 bases between them. This CDR3 reads CASSLGGFANEKLFF. The CDR3 nucleotides read TGTGCCAGCAGCTTAGGTGGGTTCGCGAATGAAAAACTGTTTTTT.

A remark on this clonotype: The conserved closing phenylalanine or tryptophan is absent in this CDR3, likely reflecting a read error. The chain links TRBV4-2 to TRBJ2-3; 8 positions agree with TRBD2. With 1 base clipped from V and 5 bases from J, the junction kept 14 bases outside the gene matches. The CDR3 consists of 18 residues. Germline values: CDR1 LGHNA, CDR2 YNFKEQ. CDR3 protein: CASSQVALLAGARDTQYL. The CDR3 bases are TGTGCCAGCAGCCAAGTGGCGCTTCTAGCGGGTGCGAGAGATACGCAGTATTTG.

J is TRBJ2-7 and V is TRBV28; tentatively, D is TRBD2 (5 bases). The CDR3 covers 14 residues. CDR1 and CDR2 from the germline V gene are MDHEN and SYDVKM. V was cut by 7 bases and J by 0 bases, with 13 bases left in between. CDR3 residues: CASKPGLASYEQYF. In DNA, the CDR3 is TGTGCCAGCAAGCCGGGGTTGGCCTCCTACGAGCAGTACTTC.

A word on this clonotype: Its ends do not fully match the called genes, so a read error is possible. The chain joins TRBV5-4 to TRBJ2-7; D remains unclear. Germline V gene lookup returns CDR1 SGHNT and CDR2 YYREEE (reference sequence). This CDR3 spans 13 amino acids. CDR3 protein: CASSLVCDYEQYF. CDR3 nucleotides: TGTGCCAGTAGCTTGGTATGCGACTACGAGCAGTACTTC.

The chain couples TRBV6-2 or TRBV6-3 to TRBJ2-1; D might be TRBD1 or TRBD2, each matching 5 bases. The ends were cut back, 5 bases at V and 6 bases at J, with 26 bases in the middle. This CDR3 has 18 residues. The germline CDR1 and CDR2 sequences are MNHEY and SVGEGT. The CDR3 DNA reads as TGTGCCAGCAGTCCTGGGGGTAGCCGGAGATCGAATCTCAATGAGCAGTTCTTC. Residues: CASSPGGSRRSNLNEQFF.

Points on this clonotype: One end of the junction varies from germline; a read error may be responsible. The chain combines TRBV29-1 with TRBJ1-1; 10 bases align to TRBD1. The CDR3 length is 13 residues. The germline gives CDR1 SQVTM, CDR2 ANQGSEA. The CDR3 loop reads CRVWDRGRIETFF. The CDR3, as DNA: TGCAGGGTTTGGGACAGGGGCCGAATTGAAACTTTCTTT.

The genes are TRBV13 and TRBJ2-7; 10 bases line up with TRBD2. This CDR3 is built from 17 residues. With V trimmed by 5 bases and J by 2 bases, 12 bases remained unmatched. CDR1 and CDR2 (germline): PRHDT, FYEKMQ (reference sequence). The CDR3 sequence: CASSLHLSGRTTYEQYF. Written as DNA, the CDR3 is TGTGCCAGCAGCCTACATCTTAGCGGGAGGACGACCTACGAGCAGTACTTC.

Points on this clonotype: Relative to the germline gene, one junction end is altered; a read error may explain this. The genes are TRBV12-3 or TRBV12-4 and TRBJ2-7, with TRBD2 identical over 8 bases. CDR3 size: 19 residues. CDR3 residues: CARSFARVKRGRLSYEQYF. The CDR3 DNA reads TGTGCCAGGAGTTTCGCAAGGGTGAAGCGGGGGCGTTTATCCTACGAGCAGTACTTC.